This entry lists 21 T cell receptor beta chains sequenced from one sample in a study of T cells in Graves' hyperthyroidism and ophthalmopathy. Amplification targeted TCR beta CDR3 regions from RNA transcripts. TCR CDR3 regions were first amplified by RT-PCR with HTBI primers. TCRdb reprocessed the multiplex PCR reads with MiXCR, giving one entry per CDR3 protein. Among about 210,000 distinct CDR3 sequences listed, roughly 17% were seen once. The sequenced material came from blood. The receptors were sampled from a man aged 50 or older with Graves' hyperthyroidism.

This clonotype was observed many times. The V and J genes are TRBV5-1 and TRBJ1-1, with a weak D call TRBD1 (6 bases). This CDR3 contains 14 residues. Per germline, CDR1 SGHRS and CDR2 YFSETQ. The V and J ends lost 10 bases and 1 base respectively, with 17 bases between them. CDR3 in amino acids: CAAKGDGPNTEAFF. The CDR3 nucleotides are TGCGCCGCCAAGGGGGACGGCCCGAACACTGAAGCTTTCTTT. Combining the CDR3 with reference TRBV5-1 and TRBJ1-1 gives the whole variable domain KAGVTQTPRYLIKTRGQQVTLSCSPISGHRSVSWYQQTPGQGLQFLFEYFSETQRNKGNFPGRFSGRQFSNSRSEMNVSTLELGDSALYLCAAKGDGPNTEAFFGQGTRLTVV.

Concerning this clonotype itself: At one of its ends the junction is not consistent with the germline gene, which may arise from a read error. This chain uses TRBV5-1 with TRBJ2-2; 8 positions match TRBD2. The CDR3 runs to 15 residues. The germline CDR1 and CDR2 sequences are SGHRS and YFSETQ. The CDR3 spells CASRLGLANTGELFF. CDR3 nucleotide sequence: TGCGCCAGCCGCTTGGGACTAGCGAACACCGGGGAGCTGTTTTTT.

This clonotype appeared many times. The genes are TRBV5-1 and TRBJ2-7; 7 nucleotides align to TRBD1. CDR3 length: 18 amino acids. With V trimmed by 0 bases and J by 5 bases, 17 bases remained unmatched. Germline V gene sequence: CDR1 SGHRS, CDR2 YFSETQ. The CDR3 DNA sequence: TGCGCCAGCAGCTTGGCCAGTTTAAAAGGGGGCTTTAACCACGAGCAGTACTTC. Translation gives CASSLASLKGGFNHEQYF.

This clonotype was seen at least ten times. The DNA for the CDR3 is TGTGCCAGCAGTCAAACTAGCGGAGATACGCAGTATTTT. It specifies CASSQTSGDTQYF. V usage is TRBV6-1 and J usage is TRBJ2-3, with 8 bases identical to TRBD2. Looked up from germline, CDR1 is MNHNS and CDR2 is SASEGT. Trimming at V came to 5 bases and at J to 5 bases, leaving 3 bases not matched to a gene. The CDR3 totals 13 residues.

This clonotype was picked up a small number of times. CDR3 residues: CASRLGTGQETQYF. CDR3 bases: TGTGCCAGCAGACTCGGGACAGGGCAAGAGACCCAGTACTTC. J is TRBJ2-5 and V is TRBV5-4, with TRBD1 matching 9 bases. The length of the CDR3 is 14 residues. Germline V gives CDR1 SGHNT, CDR2 YYREEE (reference sequence). V trimming: 5 bases; J trimming: 2 bases; junction bases outside the gene matches: 4.

This clonotype showed up just a few times. The chain has TRBV11-2 and TRBJ1-3; D gene ambiguous. CDR1 SGHAT and CDR2 FQNNGV come from the germline V gene. CDR3 length: 14 amino acids. V lost 4 bases and J lost 0, with 7 bases in between. As DNA, the CDR3 is TGTGCCAGCAGCTGGTACGGCTCTGGAAACACCATATATTTT. It specifies CASSWYGSGNTIYF.

The V call is TRBV11-2, the J call TRBJ2-3; no firm D call. V was shortened by 1 base and J by 2 bases, with 7 bases between the two germline ends. Germline V lookup: CDR1 SGHAT, CDR2 FQNNGV. The CDR3 has 14 residues. The CDR3: CASSLGPITDTQYF. The CDR3 nucleotides are TGTGCCAGCAGCTTAGGCCCGATCACAGATACGCAGTATTTT.

The chain joins TRBV19 to TRBJ2-1; a possible D gene is TRBD1 (5 bases). This CDR3 comprises 13 residues. Trimming removed 3 bases from V and 8 bases from J, with 11 bases in between. CDR1 and CDR2 (germline): LNHDA, SQIVND (reference sequence). The CDR3 DNA is TGTGCCAGTAGTATTCAGGGATCCCATGAGCAGTTCTTC. Amino acids: CASSIQGSHEQFF.

The J gene is TRBJ2-7, the V gene TRBV28, with TRBD2 matching 8 bases. V lost 6 bases and J lost 7; bases outside the gene matches: 17. Looked up from germline, CDR1 is MDHEN and CDR2 is SYDVKM. The CDR3 contains 16 residues. The CDR3 here is CASSSPGLAGGYEQYF. CDR3 nucleotides: TGTGCCAGCAGCTCCCCAGGTCTAGCGGGTGGCTATGAGCAGTACTTC.

This clonotype was counted at least ten times. The chain couples TRBV27 to TRBJ2-1; 7 bases agree with TRBD1. The germline CDR1 and CDR2 sequences are MNHEY and SMNVEV (reference sequence). The V segment lost 2 bases and the J segment 4 bases; nucleotides outside the gene matches: 5. The CDR3 contains 15 residues. Here the CDR3 DNA reads TGTGCCAGCAGTTTAACCAGGGGGTTTTACAATGAGCAGTTCTTC. Translating it yields CASSLTRGFYNEQFF.

A single count supports this clonotype. The junction and the germline gene differ at one end; a read error may be behind it. This chain connects TRBV5-1 to TRBJ1-5; possible D gene TRBD1, 5 bases. The CDR3 is made up of 14 amino acids. Per germline, CDR1 SGHRS and CDR2 YFSETQ. The CDR3 loop reads CAGSSGTRGQPQHF. In DNA, the CDR3 is TGCGCCGGCAGCTCCGGGACTCGGGGGCAGCCCCAGCATTTT.

As concerns this clonotype: The germline gene is not matched at one end of the junction; a read error may be the cause. CDR3 region: CASSWDRNSPLHF. CDR3 nucleotide sequence: TGTGCCAGCAGCTGGGACAGGAATTCGCCCCTCCACTTT. The J gene is TRBJ1-6, the V gene TRBV28; 8 bases line up with TRBD1. Per the germline V gene, CDR1 is MDHEN and CDR2 is SYDVKM. CDR3 length equals 13 residues.

In the case of this clonotype: A single base separates this from a much larger clone, so it may be a read error. This chain connects TRBV18 to TRBJ1-1; D unclear. The V end was cut by 8 bases, the J end by 3 bases, with 10 bases between. CDR3 length equals 12 residues. Germline CDR1 and CDR2: KGHSH and LQKENI. CDR3 sequence reads: CASPEGYTEAFF. As DNA, the CDR3 is TGTGCCAGCCCAGAAGGGTACACTGAAGCTTTCTTT.

This sequence joins TRBV6-1 and TRBJ2-7; D call uncertain. Germline CDR1 reads MNHNS; CDR2 reads SASEGT. The CDR3 is 17 amino acids. Trimming left V 6 bases short and J 4 bases short, with 25 bases between. CDR3 sequence: CASSPPGYILSLYEQYF. The CDR3 DNA reads TGTGCCAGCAGCCCCCCGGGCTACATCCTCTCGCTTTACGAGCAGTACTTC.

The V gene is TRBV5-6, the J gene TRBJ1-1; unclear D gene. Trimming took off 4 bases at V and 1 base at J, with 14 bases between the two ends. This CDR3 is built from 15 residues. Germline CDR1 is SGHDT and CDR2 is YYEEEE. For the CDR3, the DNA is TGTGCCAGCAGCCCCATAAATTGGTGGAACACTGAAGCTTTCTTT. The encoded protein is CASSPINWWNTEAFF.

V usage is TRBV2 and J usage is TRBJ2-1; tentatively, D is TRBD1 (5 bases). In germline, CDR1 is SNHLY, CDR2 FYNNEI. The CDR3 spans 13 residues. Trimming stripped 6 bases from V and 12 bases from J, with 18 bases between. The CDR3 region has the DNA TGTGCCAGCAGGAAAGGGGCTTTGGGTGGGCAGTTCTTC. As protein: CASRKGALGGQFF.

This clonotype was found many times. The chain is built from TRBV28 and TRBJ1-5; 8 nucleotides align to TRBD1. Trimming took 6 bases from V and 7 from J; bases not matched to a gene: 11. CDR1 and CDR2 (germline): MDHEN, SYDVKM. CDR3 size: 15 residues. The CDR3 loop is CASSEDRDLQQPQHF. Written as DNA, the CDR3 is TGTGCCAGCAGCGAGGACAGGGATTTACAACAGCCCCAGCATTTT.

This clonotype was recorded at least ten times. The rearrangement uses TRBV28 and TRBJ2-7, with 7 bases matching TRBD1. This CDR3 is 13 amino acids long. Trimming removed 4 bases from V and 7 bases from J; junction bases left unmatched: 7. Looked up from germline, CDR1 is MDHEN and CDR2 is SYDVKM. CDR3 loop: CASSSGDRQEQYF. The CDR3 DNA sequence: TGTGCCAGCAGTTCCGGGGACAGACAGGAGCAGTACTTC.

The rearrangement links TRBV29-1 to TRBJ1-1, with 12 bases matching TRBD1. CDR1 and CDR2 (germline): SQVTM, ANQGSEA. This CDR3 has 16 amino acids. Trimming at V came to 2 bases and at J to 7 bases, leaving 11 bases not matched to a gene. CDR3 nucleotide sequence: TGCAGCGTTGAAACCGGGACAGGGGGCTACCAGGGTGAAGCTTTCTTT. It specifies CSVETGTGGYQGEAFF. The full variable domain, with the rest looked up from reference TRBV29-1 and TRBJ1-1, is SAVISQKPSRDICQRGTSLTIQCQVDSQVTMMFWYRQQPGQSLTLIATANQGSEATYESGFVIDKFPISRPNLTFSTLTVSNMSPEDSSIYLCSVETGTGGYQGEAFFGQGTRLTVV.

The table lists this clonotype with a few counts. The chain is built from TRBV5-1 and TRBJ2-7; TRBD2 matches at 8 bases. The V gene's germline CDR1 is SGHRS and CDR2 YFSETQ. The CDR3 sequence is 14 residues long. The V gene end was trimmed by 4 bases and the J gene end by 1 base; junction bases not matched to a gene: 4. The CDR3 nucleotides are TGCGCCAGCAGCGAGACTAGCGCGTCCTACGAGCAGTACTTC. Its protein is CASSETSASYEQYF.

Many counts were recorded for this clonotype. V gene TRBV28 combines with J gene TRBJ2-3; D unresolved. The CDR3 is made up of 15 amino acids. Trimming took 6 bases from V and 0 from J, leaving 13 bases between them. Germline assignment: CDR1 MDHEN and CDR2 SYDVKM. The CDR3 DNA is TGTGCCAGCAGCCCCCCCAGGTTTAGCACAGATACGCAGTATTTT. Protein product: CASSPPRFSTDTQYF.